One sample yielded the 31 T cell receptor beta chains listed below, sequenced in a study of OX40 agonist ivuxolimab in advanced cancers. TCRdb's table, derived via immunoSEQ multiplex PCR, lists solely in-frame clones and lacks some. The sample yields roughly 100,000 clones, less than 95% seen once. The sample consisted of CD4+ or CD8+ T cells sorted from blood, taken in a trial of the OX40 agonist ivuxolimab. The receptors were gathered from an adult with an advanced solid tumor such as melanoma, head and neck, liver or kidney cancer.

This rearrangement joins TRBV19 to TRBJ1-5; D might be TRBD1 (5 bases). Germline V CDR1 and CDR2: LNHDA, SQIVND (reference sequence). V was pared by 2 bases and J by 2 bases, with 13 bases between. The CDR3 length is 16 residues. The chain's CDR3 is CASSILGGLGNQPQHF. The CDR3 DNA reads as TGTGCCAGTAGTATATTGGGGGGTCTTGGCAATCAGCCCCAGCATTTT.

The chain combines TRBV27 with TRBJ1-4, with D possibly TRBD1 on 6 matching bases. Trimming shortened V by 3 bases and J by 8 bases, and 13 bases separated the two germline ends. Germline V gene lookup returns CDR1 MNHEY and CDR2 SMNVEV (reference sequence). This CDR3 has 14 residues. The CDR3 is CASSLYRAGEKLFF. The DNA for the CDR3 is TGTGCCAGCAGTTTGTACAGGGCGGGAGAAAAACTGTTTTTT. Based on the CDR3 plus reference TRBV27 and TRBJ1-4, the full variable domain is EAQVTQNPRYLITVTGKKLTVTCSQNMNHEYMSWYRQDPGLGLRQIYYSMNVEVTDKGDVPEGYKVSRKEKRNFPLILESPSPNQTSLYFCASSLYRAGEKLFFGSGTQLSVL.

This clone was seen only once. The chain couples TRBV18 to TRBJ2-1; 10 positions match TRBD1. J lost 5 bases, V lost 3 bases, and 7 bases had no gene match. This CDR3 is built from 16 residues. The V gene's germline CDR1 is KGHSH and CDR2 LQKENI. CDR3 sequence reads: CASSPVRDRGHNEQFF. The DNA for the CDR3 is TGTGCCAGCTCACCTGTCCGGGACAGGGGTCACAATGAGCAGTTCTTC.

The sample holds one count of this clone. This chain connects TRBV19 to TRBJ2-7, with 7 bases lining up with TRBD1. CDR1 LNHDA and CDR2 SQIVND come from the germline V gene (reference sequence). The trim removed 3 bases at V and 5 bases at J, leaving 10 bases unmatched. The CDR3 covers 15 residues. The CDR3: CASSMRQGSAHEQYF. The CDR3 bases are TGTGCCAGTAGTATGCGACAGGGATCGGCCCACGAGCAGTACTTC.

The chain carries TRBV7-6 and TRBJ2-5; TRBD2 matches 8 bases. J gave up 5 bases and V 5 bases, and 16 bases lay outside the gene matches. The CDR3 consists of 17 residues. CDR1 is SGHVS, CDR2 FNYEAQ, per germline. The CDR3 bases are TGTGCCAGCAGCCCAACCTTTCCGGGACTAGGACGGGAGACCCAGTACTTC. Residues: CASSPTFPGLGRETQYF.

DNA of the CDR3: TGTGCCAGCTCACCAGATCCAGCGGGATCCTACGAGCAGTACTTC. This encodes CASSPDPAGSYEQYF. The rearrangement uses TRBV18 and TRBJ2-7; 7 bases line up with TRBD2. CDR1 KGHSH and CDR2 LQKENI come from the germline V gene. CDR3 size: 15 residues. With V trimmed by 2 bases and J by 1 base, 5 bases remained unmatched.

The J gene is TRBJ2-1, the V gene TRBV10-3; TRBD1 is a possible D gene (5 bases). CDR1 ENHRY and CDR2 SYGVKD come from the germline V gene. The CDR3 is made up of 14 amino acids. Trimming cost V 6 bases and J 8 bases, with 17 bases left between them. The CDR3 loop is CAIRDLGERDEQFF. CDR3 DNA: TGTGCCATCAGGGACCTAGGGGAACGGGATGAGCAGTTCTTC.

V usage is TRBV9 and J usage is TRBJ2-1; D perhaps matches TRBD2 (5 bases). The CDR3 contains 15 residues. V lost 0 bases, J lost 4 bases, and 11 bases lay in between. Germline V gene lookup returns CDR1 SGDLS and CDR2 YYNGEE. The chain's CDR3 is CASSVGTSTYNEQFF. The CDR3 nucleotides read TGTGCCAGCAGCGTAGGAACTAGTACTTACAATGAGCAGTTCTTC.

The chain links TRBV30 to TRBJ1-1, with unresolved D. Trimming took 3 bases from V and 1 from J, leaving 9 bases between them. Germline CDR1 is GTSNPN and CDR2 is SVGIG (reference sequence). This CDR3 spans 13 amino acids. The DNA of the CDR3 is TGTGCCTGGAGGAGAAAACGGAACACTGAAGCTTTCTTT. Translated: CAWRRKRNTEAFF.

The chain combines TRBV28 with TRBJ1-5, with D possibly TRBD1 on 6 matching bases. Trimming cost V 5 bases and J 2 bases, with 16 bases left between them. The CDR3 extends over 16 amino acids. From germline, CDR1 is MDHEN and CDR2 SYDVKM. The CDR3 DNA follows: TGTGCCAGCAGTCCCACGGGGGGCTGGGGCAATCAGCCCCAGCATTTT. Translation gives CASSPTGGWGNQPQHF.

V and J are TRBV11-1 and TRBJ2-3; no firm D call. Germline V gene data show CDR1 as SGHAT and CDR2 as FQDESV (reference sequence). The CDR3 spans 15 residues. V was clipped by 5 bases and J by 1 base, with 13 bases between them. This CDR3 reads CASSNTGRGTDTQYF. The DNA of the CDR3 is TGTGCCAGCAGCAATACCGGACGAGGCACAGATACGCAGTATTTT. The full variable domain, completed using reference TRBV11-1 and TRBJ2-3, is EAEVAQSPRYKITEKSQAVAFWCDPISGHATLYWYRQILGQGPELLVQFQDESVVDDSQLPKDRFSAERLKGVDSTLKIQPAELGDSAMYLCASSNTGRGTDTQYFGPGTRLTVL.

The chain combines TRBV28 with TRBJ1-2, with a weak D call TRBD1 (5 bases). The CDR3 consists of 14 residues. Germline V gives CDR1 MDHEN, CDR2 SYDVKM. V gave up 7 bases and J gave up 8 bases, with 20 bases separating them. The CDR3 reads CASILHPRGEGYTF. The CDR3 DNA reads TGTGCCAGCATCCTACACCCGCGGGGGGAAGGCTACACCTTC.

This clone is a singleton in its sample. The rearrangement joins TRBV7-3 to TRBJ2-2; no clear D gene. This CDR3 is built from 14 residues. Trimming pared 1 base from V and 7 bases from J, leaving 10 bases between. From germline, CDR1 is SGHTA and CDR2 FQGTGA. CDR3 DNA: TGTGCCAGCAGCTTAAACCCCCCAGACGGGGAGCTGTTTTTT. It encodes CASSLNPPDGELFF.

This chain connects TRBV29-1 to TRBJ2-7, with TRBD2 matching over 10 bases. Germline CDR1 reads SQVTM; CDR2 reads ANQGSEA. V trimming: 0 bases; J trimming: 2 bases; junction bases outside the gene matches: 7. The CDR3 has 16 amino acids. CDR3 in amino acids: CSVEERAGGPTYEQYF. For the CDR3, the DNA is TGCAGCGTTGAAGAGAGAGCGGGAGGGCCTACCTACGAGCAGTACTTC.

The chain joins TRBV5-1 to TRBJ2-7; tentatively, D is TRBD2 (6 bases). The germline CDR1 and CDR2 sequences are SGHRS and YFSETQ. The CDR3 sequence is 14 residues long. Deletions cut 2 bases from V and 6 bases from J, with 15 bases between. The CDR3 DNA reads TGCGCCAGCAGCTTCTCGGGAGCCCGGGGCGAGCAGTACTTC. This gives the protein CASSFSGARGEQYF.

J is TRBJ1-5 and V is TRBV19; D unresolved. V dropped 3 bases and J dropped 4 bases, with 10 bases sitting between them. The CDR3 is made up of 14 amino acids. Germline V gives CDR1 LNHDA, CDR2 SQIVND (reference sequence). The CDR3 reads CASSIPGRNQPQHF. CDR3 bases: TGTGCCAGTAGTATCCCGGGTAGGAATCAGCCCCAGCATTTT.

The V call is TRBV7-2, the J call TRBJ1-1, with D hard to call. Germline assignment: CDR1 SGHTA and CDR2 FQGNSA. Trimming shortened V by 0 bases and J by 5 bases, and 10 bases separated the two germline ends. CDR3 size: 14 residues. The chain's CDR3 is CASSLARTITEAFF. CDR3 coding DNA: TGTGCCAGCAGCTTAGCCAGGACGATAACTGAAGCTTTCTTT.

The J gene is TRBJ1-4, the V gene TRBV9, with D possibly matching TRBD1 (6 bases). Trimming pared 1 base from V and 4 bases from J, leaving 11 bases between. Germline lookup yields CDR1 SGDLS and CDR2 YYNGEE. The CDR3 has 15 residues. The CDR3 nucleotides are TGTGCCAGCAGCGTAAGGGGGGCGGGTAATGAAAAACTGTTTTTT. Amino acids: CASSVRGAGNEKLFF.

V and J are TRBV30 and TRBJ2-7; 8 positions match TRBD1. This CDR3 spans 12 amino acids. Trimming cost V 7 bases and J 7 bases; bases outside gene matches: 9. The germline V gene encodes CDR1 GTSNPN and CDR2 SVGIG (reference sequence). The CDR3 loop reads CASGQGPREQYF. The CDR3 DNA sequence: TGTGCCTCCGGACAGGGCCCAAGAGAGCAGTACTTC. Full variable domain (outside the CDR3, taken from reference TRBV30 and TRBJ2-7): SQTIHQWPATLVQPVGSPLSLECTVEGTSNPNLYWYRQAAGRGLQLLFYSVGIGQISSEVPQNLSASRPQDRQFILSSKKLLLSDSGFYLCASGQGPREQYFGPGTRLTVT.

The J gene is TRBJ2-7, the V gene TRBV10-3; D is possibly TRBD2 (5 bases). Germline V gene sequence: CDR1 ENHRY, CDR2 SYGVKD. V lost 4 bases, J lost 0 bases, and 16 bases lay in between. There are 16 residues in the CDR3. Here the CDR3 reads CAISGGFQGSSYEQYF. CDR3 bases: TGTGCCATCAGTGGGGGATTCCAAGGGAGCTCCTACGAGCAGTACTTC.

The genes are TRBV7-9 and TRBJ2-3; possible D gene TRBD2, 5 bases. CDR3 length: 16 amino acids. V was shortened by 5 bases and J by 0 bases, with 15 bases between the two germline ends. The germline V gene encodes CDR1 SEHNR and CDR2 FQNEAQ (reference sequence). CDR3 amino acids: CASSPGETASTDTQYF. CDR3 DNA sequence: TGTGCCAGCAGCCCCGGGGAGACCGCTAGCACAGATACGCAGTATTTT.

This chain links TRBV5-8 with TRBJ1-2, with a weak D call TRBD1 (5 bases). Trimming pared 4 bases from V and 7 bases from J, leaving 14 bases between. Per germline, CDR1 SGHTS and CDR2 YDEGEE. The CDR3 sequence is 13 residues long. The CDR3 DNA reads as TGTGCCAGCAGCACCCCCGGGACCTTTGGCTACACCTTC. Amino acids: CASSTPGTFGYTF.

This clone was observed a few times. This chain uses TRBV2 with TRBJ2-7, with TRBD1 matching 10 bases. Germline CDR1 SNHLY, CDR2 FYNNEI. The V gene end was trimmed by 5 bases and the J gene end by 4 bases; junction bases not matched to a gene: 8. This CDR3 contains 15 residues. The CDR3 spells CASSPRTGGGYEQYF. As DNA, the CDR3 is TGTGCCAGCAGTCCTCGGACAGGGGGAGGATACGAGCAGTACTTC.

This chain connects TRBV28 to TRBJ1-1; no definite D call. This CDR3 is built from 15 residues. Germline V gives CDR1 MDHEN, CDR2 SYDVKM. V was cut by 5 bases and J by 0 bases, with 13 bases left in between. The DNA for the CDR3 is TGTGCCAGCAGTGACGGACGAGTCATGAACACTGAAGCTTTCTTT. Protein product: CASSDGRVMNTEAFF.

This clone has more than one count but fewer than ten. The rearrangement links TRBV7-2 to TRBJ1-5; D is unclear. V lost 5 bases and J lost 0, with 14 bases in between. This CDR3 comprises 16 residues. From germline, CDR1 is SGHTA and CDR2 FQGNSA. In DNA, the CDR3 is TGTGCCAGCAGCCCGCTGGACGGGTATAGCAATCAGCCCCAGCATTTT. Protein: CASSPLDGYSNQPQHF. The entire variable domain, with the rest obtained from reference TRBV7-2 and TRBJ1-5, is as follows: GAGVSQSPSNKVTEKGKDVELRCDPISGHTALYWYRQSLGQGLEFLIYFQGNSAPDKSGLPSDRFSAERTGGSVSTLTIQRTQQEDSAVYLCASSPLDGYSNQPQHFGDGTRLSIL.

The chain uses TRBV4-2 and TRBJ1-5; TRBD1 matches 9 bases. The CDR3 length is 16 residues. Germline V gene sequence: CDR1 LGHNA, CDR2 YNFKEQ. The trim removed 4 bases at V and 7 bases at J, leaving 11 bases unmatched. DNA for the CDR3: TGTGCCAGCAGCCCAGGACAGGGGAGTTTGGGACAGCCCCAGCATTTT. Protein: CASSPGQGSLGQPQHF.

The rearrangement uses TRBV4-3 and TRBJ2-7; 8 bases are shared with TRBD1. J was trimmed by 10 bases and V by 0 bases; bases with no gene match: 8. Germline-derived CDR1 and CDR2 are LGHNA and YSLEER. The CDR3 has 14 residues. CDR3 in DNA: TGCGCCAGCAGCCAAGACAGGGGGCAAGTGGATCAGTACTTC. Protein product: CASSQDRGQVDQYF.

The CDR3 spells CASSRGGVAYEQYF. The CDR3 DNA reads TGTGCCAGCAGTCGTGGGGGGGTAGCCTACGAGCAGTACTTC. This chain joins TRBV27 and TRBJ2-7; 7 positions match TRBD2. The ends lost 5 bases at V and 2 bases at J; junction bases unmatched: 6. CDR1 MNHEY and CDR2 SMNVEV come from the germline V gene (reference sequence). There are 14 residues in the CDR3.

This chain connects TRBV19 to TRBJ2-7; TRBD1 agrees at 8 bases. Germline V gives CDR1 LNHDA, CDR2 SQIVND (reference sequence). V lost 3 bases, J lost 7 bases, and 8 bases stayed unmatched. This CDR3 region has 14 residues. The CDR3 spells CASSIRIDRGEQYF. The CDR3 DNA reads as TGTGCCAGTAGTATCCGAATTGACAGGGGTGAGCAGTACTTC.

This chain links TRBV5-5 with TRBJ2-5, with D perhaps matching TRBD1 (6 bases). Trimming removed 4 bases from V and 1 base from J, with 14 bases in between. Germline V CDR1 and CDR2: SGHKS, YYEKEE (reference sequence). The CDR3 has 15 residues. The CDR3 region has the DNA TGTGCCAGCAGCCCGGGGACAAGGTCCCAAGAGACCCAGTACTTC. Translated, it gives CASSPGTRSQETQYF.

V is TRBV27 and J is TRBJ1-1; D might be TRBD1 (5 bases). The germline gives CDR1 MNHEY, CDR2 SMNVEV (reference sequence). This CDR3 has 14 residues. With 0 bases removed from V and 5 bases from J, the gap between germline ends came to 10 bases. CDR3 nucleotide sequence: TGTGCCAGCAGTTTATCGGGGAGGGGTACTGAAGCTTTCTTT. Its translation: CASSLSGRGTEAFF.